This TCR beta chain was sequenced during a study of cytomegalovirus exposure and HLA in healthy donors. This CDR3 comprises 14 residues. The germline CDR1 and CDR2 sequences are MDHEN and SYDVKM. The ends lost 8 bases at V and 8 bases at J; junction bases unmatched: 9. Primers included in the PCR were 60 Vbeta and 13 Jbeta primers. Sequenced by immunoSEQ multiplex PCR; TCRdb stores in-frame clones only, minus some. The sample has under 150,000 clones, around 72% seen once. The sequencing sample was made of PBMCs. The receptor comes from a woman between 40 and 55 years old in good health and CMV-seronegative. This chain links TRBV28 with TRBJ1-1; 12 bases are a match to TRBD1. In DNA form, the CDR3 reads TGTGCCAGCTTTTCGGGGACAGGGGGCAGGGAAGCTTTCTTT. Its translation is CASFSGTGGREAFF.